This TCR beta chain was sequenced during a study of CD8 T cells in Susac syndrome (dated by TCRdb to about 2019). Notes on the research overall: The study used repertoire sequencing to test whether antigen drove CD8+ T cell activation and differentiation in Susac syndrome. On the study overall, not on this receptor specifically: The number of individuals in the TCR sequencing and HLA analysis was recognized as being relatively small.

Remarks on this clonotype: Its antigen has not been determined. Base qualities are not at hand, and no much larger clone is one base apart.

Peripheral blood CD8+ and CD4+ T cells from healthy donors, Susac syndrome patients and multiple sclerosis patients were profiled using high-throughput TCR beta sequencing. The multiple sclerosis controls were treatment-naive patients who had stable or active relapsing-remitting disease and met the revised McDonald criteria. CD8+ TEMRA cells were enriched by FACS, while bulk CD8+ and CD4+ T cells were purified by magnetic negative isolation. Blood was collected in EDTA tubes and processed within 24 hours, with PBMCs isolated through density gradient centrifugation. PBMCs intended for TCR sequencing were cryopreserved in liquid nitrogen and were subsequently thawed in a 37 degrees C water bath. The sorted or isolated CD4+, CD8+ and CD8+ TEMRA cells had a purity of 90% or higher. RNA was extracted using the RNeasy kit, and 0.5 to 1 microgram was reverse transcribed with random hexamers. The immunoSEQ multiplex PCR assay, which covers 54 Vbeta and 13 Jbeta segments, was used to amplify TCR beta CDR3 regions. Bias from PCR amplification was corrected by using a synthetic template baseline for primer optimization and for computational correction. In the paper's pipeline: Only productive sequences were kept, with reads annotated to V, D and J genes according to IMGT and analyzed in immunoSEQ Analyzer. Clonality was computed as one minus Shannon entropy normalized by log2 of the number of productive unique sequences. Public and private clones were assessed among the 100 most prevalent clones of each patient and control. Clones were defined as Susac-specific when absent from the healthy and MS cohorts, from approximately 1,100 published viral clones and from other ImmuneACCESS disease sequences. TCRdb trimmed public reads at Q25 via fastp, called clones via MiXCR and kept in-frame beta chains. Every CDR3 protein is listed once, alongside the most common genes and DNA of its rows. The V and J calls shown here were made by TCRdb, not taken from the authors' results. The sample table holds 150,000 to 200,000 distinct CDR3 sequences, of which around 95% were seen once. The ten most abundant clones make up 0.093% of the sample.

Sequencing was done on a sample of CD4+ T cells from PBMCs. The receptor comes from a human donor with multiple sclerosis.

The CDR3 region has the sequence CASSSGTHQETQYF. Read as DNA, the sequence is TGTGCCAGCAGCTCCGGGACGCACCAAGAGACCCAGTACTTC. This receptor chain uses TRBV11-2 and TRBJ2-5; the D gene could be TRBD1 or TRBD2, each one agreeing over 5 bases. Cut back by 4 bases and 0 bases, the V and J ends lie 9 bases apart. The germline V gene supplies CDR1 SGHAT and CDR2 FQNNGV. There are 14 amino acids in the CDR3, from cysteine to phenylalanine inclusive. Just the 42-base CDR3 DNA is kept, in frame starting at base 1.